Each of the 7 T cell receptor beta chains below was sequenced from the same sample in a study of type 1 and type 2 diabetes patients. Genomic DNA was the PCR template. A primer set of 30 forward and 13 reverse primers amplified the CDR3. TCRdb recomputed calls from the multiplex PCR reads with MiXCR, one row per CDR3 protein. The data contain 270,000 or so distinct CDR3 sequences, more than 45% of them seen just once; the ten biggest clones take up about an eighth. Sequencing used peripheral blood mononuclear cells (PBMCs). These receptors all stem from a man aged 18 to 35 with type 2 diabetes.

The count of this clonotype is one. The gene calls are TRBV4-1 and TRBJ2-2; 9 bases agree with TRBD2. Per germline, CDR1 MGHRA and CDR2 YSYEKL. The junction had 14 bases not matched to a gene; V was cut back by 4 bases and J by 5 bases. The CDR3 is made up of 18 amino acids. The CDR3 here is CASSLLGIRSGGTGELFF. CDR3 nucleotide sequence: TGCGCCAGCAGCCTACTAGGGATCAGGAGCGGGGGGACCGGGGAGCTGTTTTTT.

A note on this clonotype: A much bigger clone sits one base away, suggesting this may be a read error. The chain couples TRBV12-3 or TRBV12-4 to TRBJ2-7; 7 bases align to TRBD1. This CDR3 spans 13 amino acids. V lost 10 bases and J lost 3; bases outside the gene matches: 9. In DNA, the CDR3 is TGTGCCATAACTACCAGGACAGGCTACGAGCAGTACTTC. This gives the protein CAITTRTGYEQYF.

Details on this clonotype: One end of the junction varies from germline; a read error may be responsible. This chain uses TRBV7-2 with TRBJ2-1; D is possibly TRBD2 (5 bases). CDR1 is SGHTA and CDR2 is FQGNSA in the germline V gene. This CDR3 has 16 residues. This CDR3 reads CASSWPQRSVYNKQFF. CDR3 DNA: TGTGCCAGCAGCTGGCCCCAGCGGTCCGTCTACAATAAGCAGTTCTTC.

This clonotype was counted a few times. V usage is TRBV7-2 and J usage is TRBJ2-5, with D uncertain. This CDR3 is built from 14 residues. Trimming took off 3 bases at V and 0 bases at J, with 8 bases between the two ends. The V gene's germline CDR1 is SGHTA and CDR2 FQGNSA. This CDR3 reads CASSFRQDQETQYF. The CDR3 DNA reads TGTGCCAGCAGCTTCAGGCAGGACCAAGAGACCCAGTACTTC.

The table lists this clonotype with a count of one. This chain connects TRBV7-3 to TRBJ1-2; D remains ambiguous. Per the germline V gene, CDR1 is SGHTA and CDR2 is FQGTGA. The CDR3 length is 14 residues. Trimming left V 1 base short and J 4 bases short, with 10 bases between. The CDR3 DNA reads TGTGCCAGCAGCTTAAGCCCCACGTCCTATGGCTACACCTTC. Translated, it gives CASSLSPTSYGYTF.

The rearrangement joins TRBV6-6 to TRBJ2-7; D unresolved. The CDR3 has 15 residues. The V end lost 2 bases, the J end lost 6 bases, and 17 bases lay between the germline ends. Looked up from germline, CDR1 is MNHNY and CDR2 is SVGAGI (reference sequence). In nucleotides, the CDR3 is TGTGCCAGCAGTTACATGAAACCGGCCCCCGGCGAGCAGTACTTC. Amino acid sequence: CASSYMKPAPGEQYF.

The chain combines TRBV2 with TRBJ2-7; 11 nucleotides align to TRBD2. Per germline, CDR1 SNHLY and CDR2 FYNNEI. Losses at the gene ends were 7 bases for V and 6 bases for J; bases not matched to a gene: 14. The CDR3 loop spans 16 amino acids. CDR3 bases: TGTGCCAGCAAACTAGCGGGAGAGAGGTCAGAGTGCGAGCAGTACTTC. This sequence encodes CASKLAGERSECEQYF.